One TCR beta chain is described in this entry. Its antigen is unidentified. The data were obtained in a study of T cell repertoires in cytomegalovirus infection. One entry per CDR3 protein results from TCRdb running MiXCR on the reads. The sample lists tens of thousands of distinct CDR3 sequences, 20% to 25% occurring once. Overall study findings and caveats: Cumulative frequency (of public TCR beta family members) identified carriers of CMV plus the relevant HLA.

This CDR3 contains 14 residues. Germline CDR1 MNHNY, CDR2 SVGAGI (reference sequence). V lost 8 bases, J lost 0 bases, and 8 bases lay in between. The chain employs TRBV6-6 and TRBJ2-6, with D unclear. The receptor comes from a human donor in good health (CMV status not recorded). Some clones in this sample may be carry-over from other donors' samples. This specimen consisted of CD8+ T cells from cultured PBMCs, obtained from culture after CMV antigen stimulation. The CDR3 coding sequence is TGTGCCAGCGGCGAAAACTCTGGGGCCAACGTCCTGACTTTC. This codes for CASGENSGANVLTF.